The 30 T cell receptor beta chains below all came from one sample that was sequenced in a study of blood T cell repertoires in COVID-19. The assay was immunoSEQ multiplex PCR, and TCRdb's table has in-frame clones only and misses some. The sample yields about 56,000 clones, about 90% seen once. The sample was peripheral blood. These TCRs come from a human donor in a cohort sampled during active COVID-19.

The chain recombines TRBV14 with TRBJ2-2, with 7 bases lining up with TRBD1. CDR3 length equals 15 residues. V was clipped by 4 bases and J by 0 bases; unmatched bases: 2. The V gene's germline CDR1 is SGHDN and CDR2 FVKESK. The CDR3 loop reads CASSLGQANTGELFF. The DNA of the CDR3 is TGTGCCAGCAGCCTAGGACAGGCGAACACCGGGGAGCTGTTTTTT.

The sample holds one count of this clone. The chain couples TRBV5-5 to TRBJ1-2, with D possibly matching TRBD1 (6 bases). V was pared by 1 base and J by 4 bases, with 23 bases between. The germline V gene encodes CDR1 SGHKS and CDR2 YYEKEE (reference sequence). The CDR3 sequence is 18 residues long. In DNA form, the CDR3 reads TGTGCCAGCAGCTTGACCCCCCCGACAGGCCTTCCTCTCTATGGCTACACCTTC. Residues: CASSLTPPTGLPLYGYTF.

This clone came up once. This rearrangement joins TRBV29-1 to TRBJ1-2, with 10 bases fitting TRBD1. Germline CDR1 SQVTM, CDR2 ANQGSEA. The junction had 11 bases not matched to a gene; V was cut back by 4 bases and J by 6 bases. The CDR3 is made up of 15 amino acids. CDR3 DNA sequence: TGCAGCGTTGCCATGACAGGGGGCGTTTTCCATGGCTACACCTTC. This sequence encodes CSVAMTGGVFHGYTF.

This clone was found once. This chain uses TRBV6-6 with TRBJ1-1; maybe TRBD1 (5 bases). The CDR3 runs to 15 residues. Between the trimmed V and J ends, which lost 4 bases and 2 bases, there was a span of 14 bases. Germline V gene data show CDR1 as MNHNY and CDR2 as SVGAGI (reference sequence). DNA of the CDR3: TGTGCCAGCAGTTCCGAATGGGGGGGAAACACTGAAGCTTTCTTT. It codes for CASSSEWGGNTEAFF.

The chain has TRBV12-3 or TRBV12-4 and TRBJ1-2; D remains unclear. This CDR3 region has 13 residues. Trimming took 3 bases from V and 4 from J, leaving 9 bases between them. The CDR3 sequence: CASSFATSYGYTF. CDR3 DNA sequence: TGTGCCAGCAGTTTCGCTACGAGCTATGGCTACACCTTC.

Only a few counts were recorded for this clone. Written as DNA, the CDR3 is TGTGCCAGCAGCCTACAACAGGGGAATCAGCCCCAGCATTTT. It yields the protein CASSLQQGNQPQHF. J is TRBJ1-5 and V is TRBV7-2, with 7 bases matching TRBD1. The CDR3 length is 14 residues. Per germline, CDR1 SGHTA and CDR2 FQGNSA. Germline trimming cut 5 bases from V and 4 bases from J; bases unmatched to any gene: 5.

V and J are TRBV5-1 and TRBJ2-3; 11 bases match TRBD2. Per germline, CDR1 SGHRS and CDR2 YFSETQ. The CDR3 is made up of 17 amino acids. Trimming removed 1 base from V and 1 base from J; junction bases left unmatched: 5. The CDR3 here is CASSLTLAGGRTDTQYF. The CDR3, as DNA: TGCGCCAGCAGCTTGACGCTAGCGGGGGGACGCACAGATACGCAGTATTTT. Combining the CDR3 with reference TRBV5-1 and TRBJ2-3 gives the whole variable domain KAGVTQTPRYLIKTRGQQVTLSCSPISGHRSVSWYQQTPGQGLQFLFEYFSETQRNKGNFPGRFSGRQFSNSRSEMNVSTLELGDSALYLCASSLTLAGGRTDTQYFGPGTRLTVL.

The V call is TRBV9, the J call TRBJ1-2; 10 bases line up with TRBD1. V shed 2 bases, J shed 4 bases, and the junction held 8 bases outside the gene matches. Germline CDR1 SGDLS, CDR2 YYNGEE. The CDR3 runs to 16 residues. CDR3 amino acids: CASSVGGQGEPYGYTF. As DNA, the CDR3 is TGTGCCAGCAGCGTGGGAGGACAGGGGGAGCCCTATGGCTACACCTTC.

The CDR3 is CATETGSYEQYF. Here the CDR3 DNA reads TGTGCCACCGAGACAGGATCCTACGAGCAGTACTTC. J is TRBJ2-7 and V is TRBV10-3, with a possible D match to TRBD1 (6 bases). This CDR3 is built from 12 residues. The germline CDR1 and CDR2 sequences are ENHRY and SYGVKD. Trimming took 10 bases from V and 1 from J, leaving 11 bases between them.

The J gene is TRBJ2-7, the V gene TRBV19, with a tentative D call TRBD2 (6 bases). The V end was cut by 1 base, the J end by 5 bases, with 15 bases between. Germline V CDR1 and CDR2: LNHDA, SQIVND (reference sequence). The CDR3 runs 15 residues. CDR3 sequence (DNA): TGTGCCAGTAGTATAGGGGCTAGCGTAATCCACGAGCAGTACTTC. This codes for CASSIGASVIHEQYF.

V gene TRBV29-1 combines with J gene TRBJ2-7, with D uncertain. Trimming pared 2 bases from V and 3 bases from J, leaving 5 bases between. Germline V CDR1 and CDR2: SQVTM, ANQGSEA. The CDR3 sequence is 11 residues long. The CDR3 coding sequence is TGCAGCGTTGAACAGTTCTACGAGCAGTACTTC. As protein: CSVEQFYEQYF.

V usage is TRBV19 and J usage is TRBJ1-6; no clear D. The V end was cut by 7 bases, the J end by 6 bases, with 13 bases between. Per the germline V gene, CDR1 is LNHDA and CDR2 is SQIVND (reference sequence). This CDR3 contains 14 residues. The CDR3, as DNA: TGTGCCAGTACTAACCGGGTCTTTAATTCACCCCTCCACTTT. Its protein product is CASTNRVFNSPLHF.

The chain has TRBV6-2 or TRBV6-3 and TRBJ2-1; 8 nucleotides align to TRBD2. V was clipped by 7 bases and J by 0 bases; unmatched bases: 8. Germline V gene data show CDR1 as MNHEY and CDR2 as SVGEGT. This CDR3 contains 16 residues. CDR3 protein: CASTPSGGSSYNEQFF. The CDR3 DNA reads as TGTGCCAGCACCCCCAGCGGGGGAAGCTCCTACAATGAGCAGTTCTTC.

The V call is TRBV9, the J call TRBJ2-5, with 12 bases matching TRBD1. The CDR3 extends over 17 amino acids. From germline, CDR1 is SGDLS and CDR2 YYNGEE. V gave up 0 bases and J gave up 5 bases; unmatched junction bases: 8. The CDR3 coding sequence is TGTGCCAGCAGCGTAGGAGGGACAGGGGGCGCAGGGGAGACCCAGTACTTC. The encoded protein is CASSVGGTGGAGETQYF.

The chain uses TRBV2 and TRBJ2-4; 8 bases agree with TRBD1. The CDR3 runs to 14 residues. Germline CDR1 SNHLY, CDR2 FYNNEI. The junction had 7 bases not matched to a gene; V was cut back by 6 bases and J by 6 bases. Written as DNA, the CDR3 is TGTGCCAGCAGCGGTGGACAGGGTATAAACATTCAGTACTTC. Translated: CASSGGQGINIQYF.

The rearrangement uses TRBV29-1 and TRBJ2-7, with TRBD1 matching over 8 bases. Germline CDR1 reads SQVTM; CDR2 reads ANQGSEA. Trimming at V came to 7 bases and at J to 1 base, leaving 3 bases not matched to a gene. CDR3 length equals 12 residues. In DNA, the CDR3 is TGCAGCGCCGGACAGGGTTCCTACGAGCAGTACTTC. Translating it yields CSAGQGSYEQYF.

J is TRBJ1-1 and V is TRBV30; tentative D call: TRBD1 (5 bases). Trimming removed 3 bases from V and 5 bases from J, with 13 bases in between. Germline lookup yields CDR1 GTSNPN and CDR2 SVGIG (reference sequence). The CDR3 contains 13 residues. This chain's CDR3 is CAWRAGTLTEAFF. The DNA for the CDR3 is TGTGCCTGGAGGGCCGGGACTTTGACTGAAGCTTTCTTT.

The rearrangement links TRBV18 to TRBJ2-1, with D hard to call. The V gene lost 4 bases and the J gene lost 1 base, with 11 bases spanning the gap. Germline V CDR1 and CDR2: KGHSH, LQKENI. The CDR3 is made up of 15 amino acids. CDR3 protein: CASSQNSVSYNEQFF. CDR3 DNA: TGTGCCAGCTCACAGAACTCGGTTTCCTACAATGAGCAGTTCTTC.

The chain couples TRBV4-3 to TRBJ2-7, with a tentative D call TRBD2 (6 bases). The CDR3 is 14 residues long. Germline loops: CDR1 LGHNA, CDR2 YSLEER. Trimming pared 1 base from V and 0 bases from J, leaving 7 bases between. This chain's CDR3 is CASSQGTNSYEQYF. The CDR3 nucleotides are TGCGCCAGCAGCCAAGGGACTAACTCCTACGAGCAGTACTTC.

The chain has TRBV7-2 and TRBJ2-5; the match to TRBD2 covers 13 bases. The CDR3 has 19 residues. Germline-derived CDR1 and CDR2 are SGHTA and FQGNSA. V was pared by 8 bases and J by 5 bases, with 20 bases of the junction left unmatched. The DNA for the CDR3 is TGTGCCAGCTCCCTATTCTCGAAAACTAGCGGGGGGGCCGGGGAGACCCAGTACTTC. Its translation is CASSLFSKTSGGAGETQYF.

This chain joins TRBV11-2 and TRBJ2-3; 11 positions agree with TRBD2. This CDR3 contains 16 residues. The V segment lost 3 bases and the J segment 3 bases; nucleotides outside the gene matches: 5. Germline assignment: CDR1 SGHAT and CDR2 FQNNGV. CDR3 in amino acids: CASSFRLAGNTDTQYF. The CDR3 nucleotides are TGTGCCAGCAGCTTCCGACTAGCGGGGAATACAGATACGCAGTATTTT. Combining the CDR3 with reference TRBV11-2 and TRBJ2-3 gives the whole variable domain EAGVAQSPRYKIIEKRQSVAFWCNPISGHATLYWYQQILGQGPKLLIQFQNNGVVDDSQLPKDRFSAERLKGVDSTLKIQPAKLEDSAVYLCASSFRLAGNTDTQYFGPGTRLTVL.

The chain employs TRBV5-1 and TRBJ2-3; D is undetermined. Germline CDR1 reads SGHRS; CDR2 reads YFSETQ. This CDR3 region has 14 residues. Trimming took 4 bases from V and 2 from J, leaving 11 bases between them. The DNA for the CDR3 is TGCGCCAGCAGCCCGTGGCAGGACACAGATACGCAGTATTTT. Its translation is CASSPWQDTDTQYF.

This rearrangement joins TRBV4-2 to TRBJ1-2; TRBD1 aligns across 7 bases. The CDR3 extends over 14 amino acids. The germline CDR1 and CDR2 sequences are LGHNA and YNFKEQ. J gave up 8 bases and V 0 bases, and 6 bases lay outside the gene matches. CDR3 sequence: CASSQDPAGGGYTF. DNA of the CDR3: TGTGCCAGCAGCCAAGATCCGGCAGGGGGAGGCTACACCTTC.

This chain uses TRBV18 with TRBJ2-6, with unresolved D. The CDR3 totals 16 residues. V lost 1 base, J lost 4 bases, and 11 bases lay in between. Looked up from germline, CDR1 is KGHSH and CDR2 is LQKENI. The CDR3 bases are TGTGCCAGCTCACCACTTCGCACACCGGGGGCCAACGTCCTGACTTTC. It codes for CASSPLRTPGANVLTF.

This CDR3 is CASSLSGGAYQETQYF. DNA of the CDR3: TGCGCCAGCAGCCTCAGCGGGGGGGCGTACCAAGAGACCCAGTACTTC. The chain combines TRBV5-1 with TRBJ2-5; TRBD2 aligns across 10 bases. Germline lookup yields CDR1 SGHRS and CDR2 YFSETQ. CDR3 length: 16 residues. Losses at the gene ends were 4 bases for V and 0 bases for J; bases not matched to a gene: 6.

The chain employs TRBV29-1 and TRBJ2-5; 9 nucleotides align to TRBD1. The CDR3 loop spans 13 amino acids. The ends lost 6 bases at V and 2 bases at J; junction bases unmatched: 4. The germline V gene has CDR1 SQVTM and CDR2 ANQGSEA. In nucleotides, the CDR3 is TGCAGCGTAGCTGGGACAGGGCAAGAGACCCAGTACTTC. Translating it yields CSVAGTGQETQYF.

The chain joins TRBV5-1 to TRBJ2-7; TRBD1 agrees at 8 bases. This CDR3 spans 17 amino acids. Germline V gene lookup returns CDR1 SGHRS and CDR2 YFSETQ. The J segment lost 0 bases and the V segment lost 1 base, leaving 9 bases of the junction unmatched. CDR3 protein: CASSLQTGAMSSYEQYF. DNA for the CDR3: TGCGCCAGCAGCTTGCAGACAGGGGCGATGAGCTCCTACGAGCAGTACTTC.

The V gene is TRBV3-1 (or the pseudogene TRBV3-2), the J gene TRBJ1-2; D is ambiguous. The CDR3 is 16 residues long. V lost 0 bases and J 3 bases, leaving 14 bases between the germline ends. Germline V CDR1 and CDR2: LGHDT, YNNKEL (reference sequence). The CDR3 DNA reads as TGTGCCAGCAGCCAAGACCGCAGGTTGGGTGACTATGGCTACACCTTC. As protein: CASSQDRRLGDYGYTF.

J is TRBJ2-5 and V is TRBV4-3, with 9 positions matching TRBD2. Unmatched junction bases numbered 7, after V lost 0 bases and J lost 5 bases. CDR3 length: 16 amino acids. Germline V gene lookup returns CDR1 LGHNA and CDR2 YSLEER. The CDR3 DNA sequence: TGCGCCAGCAGCCAAGATAAGGTAGCGGGGGAGGAGACCCAGTACTTC. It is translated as CASSQDKVAGEETQYF.

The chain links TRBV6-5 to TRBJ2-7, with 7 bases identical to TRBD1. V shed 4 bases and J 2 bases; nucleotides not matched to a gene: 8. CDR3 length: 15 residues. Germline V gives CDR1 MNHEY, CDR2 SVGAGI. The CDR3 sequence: CASSSMTGLAYEQYF. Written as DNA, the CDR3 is TGTGCCAGCAGTTCCATGACAGGGTTGGCCTACGAGCAGTACTTC.